Below, 20 T cell receptor beta chains from the same sample are listed, as sequenced in a study of radiotherapy plus CTLA-4 blockade in lung cancer. Sequencing used immunoSEQ multiplex PCR; TCRdb keeps in-frame clones, though not all of them. Among fewer than 40,000 clones listed, 75% to 80% were seen once. The material was peripheral blood, obtained from a patient treated with radiotherapy plus ipilimumab. Every receptor here comes from a human donor with non-small cell lung cancer that progressed on radiotherapy plus ipilimumab.

The V and J genes are TRBV5-4 and TRBJ1-2, with 9 bases matching TRBD1. This CDR3 spans 13 amino acids. Germline CDR1 and CDR2: SGHNT and YYREEE (reference sequence). The V gene end was trimmed by 4 bases and the J gene end by 8 bases; junction bases not matched to a gene: 6. The CDR3, as DNA: TGTGCCAGCAGCGAGGGGACAGGGCGAGGCTACACCTTC. It specifies CASSEGTGRGYTF. Based on the CDR3 plus reference TRBV5-4 and TRBJ1-2, the full variable domain is ETGVTQSPTHLIKTRGQQVTLRCSSQSGHNTVSWYQQALGQGPQFIFQYYREEENGRGNFPPRFSGLQFPNYSSELNVNALELDDSALYLCASSEGTGRGYTFGSGTRLTVV.

The CDR3 reads CASSLNPLATDTQYF. CDR3 in DNA: TGTGCCAGCAGCTTGAATCCGTTAGCGACAGATACGCAGTATTTT. V gene TRBV4-2 combines with J gene TRBJ2-3; D perhaps matches TRBD2 (5 bases). The V end lost 5 bases, the J end lost 3 bases, and 15 bases lay between the germline ends. Germline CDR1 LGHNA, CDR2 YNFKEQ. The CDR3 contains 15 residues.

This rearrangement joins TRBV5-1 to TRBJ1-1; TRBD1 aligns across 11 bases. Looked up from germline, CDR1 is SGHRS and CDR2 is YFSETQ. Trimming took 3 bases from V and 5 from J; bases not matched to a gene: 3. The CDR3 is made up of 14 amino acids. The CDR3 nucleotides read TGCGCCAGCAGCTCCGGGACAGGGGGGACTGAAGCTTTCTTT. This codes for CASSSGTGGTEAFF.

The chain carries TRBV6-5 and TRBJ1-2; possibly TRBD1 for D (6 bases). Germline loops: CDR1 MNHEY, CDR2 SVGAGI. Trimming took 2 bases from V and 2 from J, leaving 12 bases between them. The CDR3 sequence is 15 residues long. The CDR3 coding sequence is TGTGCCAGCAGTTACAAGGCTACAGGGAACTATGGCTACACCTTC. It translates to CASSYKATGNYGYTF.

The chain recombines TRBV19 with TRBJ2-7, with D unresolved. The germline V and J ends were trimmed by 5 bases and 5 bases, with 7 bases remaining between them. CDR3 size: 11 residues. The germline CDR1 and CDR2 sequences are LNHDA and SQIVND (reference sequence). CDR3 DNA sequence: TGTGCCAGTAGTGACTCGGACGAGCAGTACTTC. Translated, it gives CASSDSDEQYF. The variable domain in full, completed from reference TRBV19 and TRBJ2-7, reads DGGITQSPKYLFRKEGQNVTLSCEQNLNHDAMYWYRQDPGQGLRLIYYSQIVNDFQKGDIAEGYSVSREKKESFPLTVTSAQKNPTAFYLCASSDSDEQYFGPGTRLTVT.

The chain has TRBV5-4 and TRBJ2-7; 10 bases align to TRBD2. This CDR3 region has 14 residues. V lost 4 bases and J lost 5; bases outside the gene matches: 6. CDR1 is SGHNT and CDR2 is YYREEE in the germline V gene (reference sequence). CDR3 protein: CASSLTSGVNEQYF. CDR3 nucleotides: TGTGCCAGCAGCCTCACTAGCGGGGTTAACGAGCAGTACTTC.

The chain employs TRBV4-2 and TRBJ2-3; D may be TRBD2 (5 bases). The germline V gene has CDR1 LGHNA and CDR2 YNFKEQ. The germline V and J ends were trimmed by 0 bases and 5 bases, with 12 bases remaining between them. This CDR3 comprises 15 residues. CDR3 in amino acids: CASSQDPGVVDTQYF. CDR3 nucleotides: TGTGCCAGCAGCCAAGATCCCGGGGTGGTAGATACGCAGTATTTT.

This clone was counted only a few times. This chain joins TRBV18 and TRBJ1-1; D not certain. V was pared by 1 base and J by 6 bases, with 9 bases between. Germline V gene sequence: CDR1 KGHSH, CDR2 LQKENI. The length of the CDR3 is 13 residues. CDR3: CASSPRPEAEAFF. In DNA form, the CDR3 reads TGTGCCAGCTCACCACGCCCAGAGGCTGAAGCTTTCTTT.

J is TRBJ2-7 and V is TRBV7-2, with 9 bases lining up with TRBD1. Germline V gives CDR1 SGHTA, CDR2 FQGNSA. J lost 2 bases, V lost 2 bases, and 4 bases had no gene match. The CDR3 runs to 15 residues. The CDR3 sequence: CASSLFGTGPYEQYF. CDR3 nucleotides: TGTGCCAGCAGCTTATTCGGGACAGGGCCCTACGAGCAGTACTTC.

The chain employs TRBV19 and TRBJ2-7, with 11 bases matching TRBD1. CDR3 length: 14 residues. The V gene end was trimmed by 5 bases and the J gene end by 0 bases; junction bases not matched to a gene: 0. The germline gives CDR1 LNHDA, CDR2 SQIVND (reference sequence). The CDR3 coding sequence is TGTGCCAGTAGTGGGACAGGGGGCTCCTACGAGCAGTACTTC. Translation: CASSGTGGSYEQYF.

The chain joins TRBV6-6 to TRBJ1-2; D possibly corresponds to TRBD1 (6 bases). V dropped 10 bases and J dropped 1 base, with 16 bases sitting between them. This CDR3 has 14 residues. Looked up from germline, CDR1 is MNHNY and CDR2 is SVGAGI (reference sequence). Here the CDR3 DNA reads TGTGCCAACAGCCCGGGAGGGGGTAACTATGGCTACACCTTC. Translating it yields CANSPGGGNYGYTF.

This clone occurred a few times. The chain couples TRBV5-1 to TRBJ2-1; 9 nucleotides line up with TRBD2. Per the germline V gene, CDR1 is SGHRS and CDR2 is YFSETQ. The CDR3 consists of 19 residues. V lost 0 bases and J lost 6; bases outside the gene matches: 16. This chain's CDR3 is CASSLASVASGMGSNEQFF. CDR3 DNA sequence: TGCGCCAGCAGCTTGGCCAGCGTAGCTAGCGGGATGGGGAGCAATGAGCAGTTCTTC.

V is TRBV18 and J is TRBJ1-1; 9 nucleotides line up with TRBD1. V lost 3 bases, J lost 7 bases, and 9 bases stayed unmatched. This CDR3 region has 15 residues. Germline loops: CDR1 KGHSH, CDR2 LQKENI. The CDR3 reads CASSPTMGQGNEAFF. The CDR3, as DNA: TGTGCCAGCTCACCGACGATGGGACAGGGAAATGAAGCTTTCTTT.

The J gene is TRBJ1-4, the V gene TRBV2; 7 bases match TRBD1. CDR1 is SNHLY and CDR2 is FYNNEI in the germline V gene. V shed 6 bases and J 5 bases; nucleotides not matched to a gene: 6. The CDR3 contains 14 residues. CDR3 nucleotides: TGTGCCAGCAGAGCAGGGGGAGGAAATGAAAAACTGTTTTTT. The encoded protein is CASRAGGGNEKLFF.

This sequence joins TRBV4-2 and TRBJ2-1; no definite D call. This CDR3 has 17 amino acids. Germline loops: CDR1 LGHNA, CDR2 YNFKEQ. The germline V and J ends were trimmed by 1 base and 8 bases, with 21 bases remaining between them. The CDR3 DNA reads TGTGCCAGCAGCCAAGTAAGTTCTGTCGGCCGGGTGGATGAGCAGTTCTTC. This encodes CASSQVSSVGRVDEQFF.

This clone was seen a few times. The V gene is TRBV5-1, the J gene TRBJ2-7, with 9 bases lining up with TRBD1. Germline CDR1 SGHRS, CDR2 YFSETQ. CDR3 length: 14 residues. Trimming removed 2 bases from V and 3 bases from J; junction bases left unmatched: 3. The CDR3: CASSFGTGSYEQYF. The CDR3 DNA follows: TGCGCCAGCAGCTTCGGGACAGGGAGCTACGAGCAGTACTTC.

The V gene is TRBV5-6, the J gene TRBJ1-2; 10 bases line up with TRBD1. The CDR3 length is 17 residues. Germline-derived CDR1 and CDR2 are SGHDT and YYEEEE. With V trimmed by 4 bases and J by 1 base, 10 bases remained unmatched. Here the CDR3 reads CASSPDRGRSLNYGYTF. CDR3 bases: TGTGCCAGCAGCCCCGACAGGGGGCGCTCCCTTAACTATGGCTACACCTTC.

This chain links TRBV28 with TRBJ1-5, with D maybe TRBD1 (6 bases). CDR3 length equals 19 residues. CDR1 is MDHEN, CDR2 SYDVKM, per germline. V lost 5 bases, J lost 0 bases, and 23 bases lay in between. The CDR3 bases are TGTGCCAGCAGTGGCCAGGGTTATTGGACAGCTCATAGCAATCAGCCCCAGCATTTT. This codes for CASSGQGYWTAHSNQPQHF.

This sequence joins TRBV21-1 and TRBJ1-5. TRBV21-1 is recorded as a pseudogene. The CDR3 spans 15 residues. CDR3 region: CASSERRGGNQPQHF. CDR3 nucleotides: TGTGCCAGCAGTGAACGCAGGGGAGGGAATCAGCCCCAGCATTTT.

The V call is TRBV11-2, the J call TRBJ2-1, with D possibly being TRBD1 (6 bases). This CDR3 is 15 amino acids long. CDR1 is SGHAT and CDR2 is FQNNGV in the germline V gene. Trimming stripped 1 base from V and 0 bases from J, with 7 bases between. The CDR3 spells CASSLGTVSYNEQFF. The CDR3 region has the DNA TGTGCCAGCAGCTTAGGGACAGTCTCCTACAATGAGCAGTTCTTC.